Sequencing of this T cell receptor (beta chain) was carried out in a study of T cells in localized non-small cell lung cancer. Produced via immunoSEQ multiplex PCR; TCRdb's table is partial and in-frame only. This table has tens of thousands of clones, 88% appearing once. This sample comprised peripheral blood, obtained before any cancer treatment. The sequence was collected from a female donor aged 60 or older with stage I squamous cell lung carcinoma.

CDR3 sequence reads: CASSSTGGNEKLFF. The CDR3, as DNA: TGTGCCAGCAGCTCGACAGGGGGCAATGAAAAACTGTTTTTT. The chain combines TRBV9 with TRBJ1-4, with 10 bases aligning to TRBD1. Germline V gives CDR1 SGDLS, CDR2 YYNGEE. This CDR3 region has 14 residues. V dropped 4 bases and J dropped 5; count of bases not matched to a gene: 2. The variable domain in full, with the rest retrieved from reference TRBV9 and TRBJ1-4, is DSGVTQTPKHLITATGQRVTLRCSPRSGDLSVYWYQQSLDQGLQFLIQYYNGEERAKGNILERFSAQQFPDLHSELNLSSLELGDSALYFCASSSTGGNEKLFFGSGTQLSVL.